The entry below gives a single T cell receptor beta chain sequence along with its context. Germline V gene data show CDR1 as MNHEY and CDR2 as SMNVEV (reference sequence). Losses at the gene ends were 5 bases for V and 5 bases for J; bases not matched to a gene: 6. The CDR3 extends over 15 amino acids. The data derive from a study of blood T cell repertoires in COVID-19. Study in general: Nucleic acid was either cDNA or gDNA, and it came from T cells, B-cell-depleted T cells, or PBMCs.

Sequencing was performed with immunoSEQ multiplex PCR; in TCRdb, only in-frame clones are kept and a portion is missing. The sample consists of about 170,000 clones, about nine tenths of them appearing once. The sample comprised PBMCs or T cells enriched from blood (not recorded which). This sequence was found in a woman aged 18 to 35 who had recovered from COVID-19. The V and J genes are TRBV27 and TRBJ2-1; 10 bases agree with TRBD2. The CDR3: CASSLLAGANNEQFF. The DNA for the CDR3 is TGTGCCAGCAGTCTTCTAGCGGGAGCGAACAATGAGCAGTTCTTC.